Listed below are T cell receptor beta chains from one sample, sequenced in a study of identical twins. TCRdb re-analysed the 5' RACE reads in MiXCR, keeping a single row per CDR3 protein. The sample lists about 530,000 distinct CDR3 sequences, more than 20% occurring once. In addition, the sample was reused for a study of yellow fever vaccine responses in identical twins.

The sequencing sample was made of CD4+ T cells sorted from blood. These receptors all come from a woman between 18 and 29 years old in good health. CDR3s include the opening cysteine and the closing phenylalanine or tryptophan. A D gene is named only where the DNA matches it firmly. A clone size is listed for some rows: how often the clone was seen (once, few, many), or a class if it is expanded.

v_gene: TRBV12-3/TRBV12-4
d_gene: .
j_gene: TRBJ1-1
abundance: many
CDR3nt: TGTGCCAGCAGTCCCAGGACTGTGAACACTGAAGCTTTCTTT
CDR3aa: CASSPRTVNTEAFF

v_gene: TRBV29-1
d_gene: TRBD1
j_gene: TRBJ2-7
abundance: few
CDR3nt: TGCAGCGGCTGGACAGGGGGCGAGCAGTACTTC
CDR3aa: CSGWTGGEQYF

v_gene: TRBV6-1
d_gene: .
j_gene: TRBJ2-3
abundance: few
CDR3nt: TGTGCCAGCAGCCCTACACTGGGACGCGCAGATACGCAGTATTTT
CDR3aa: CASSPTLGRADTQYF

v_gene: TRBV9
d_gene: TRBD2
j_gene: TRBJ2-1
abundance: .
CDR3nt: TGTGCCAGCAGCCCCCGGGGAGGGGGGACTAGCCCCAATGAGCAGTTCTTC
CDR3aa: CASSPRGGGTSPNEQFF

v_gene: TRBV5-1
d_gene: .
j_gene: TRBJ2-2
abundance: few
CDR3nt: TGCGCCAGCAGCTCCCGCCTACTTAGCGGGAACACCGGGGAGCTGTTTTTT
CDR3aa: CASSSRLLSGNTGELFF

v_gene: TRBV29-1
d_gene: TRBD1
j_gene: TRBJ2-1
abundance: few
CDR3nt: TGCAGCGTAAAACCCGGGACAGTCTACAATGAGCAGTTCTTC
CDR3aa: CSVKPGTVYNEQFF

v_gene: TRBV7-2
d_gene: TRBD1
j_gene: TRBJ2-3
abundance: .
CDR3nt: TGTGCCAGCAGCTCAGAGCCAGGGGGCAGAGGCACAGATACGCAGTATTTT
CDR3aa: CASSSEPGGRGTDTQYF

v_gene: TRBV29-1
d_gene: .
j_gene: TRBJ1-1
abundance: .
CDR3nt: TGCAGCGTTGTGCGCCGGATGAACACTGAAGCTTTCTTT
CDR3aa: CSVVRRMNTEAFF

v_gene: TRBV29-1
d_gene: .
j_gene: TRBJ1-4
abundance: .
CDR3nt: TGCAGCGTTGAAGAGGGGAGTGAAAAACTGTTTTTT
CDR3aa: CSVEEGSEKLFF

v_gene: TRBV2
d_gene: TRBD1
j_gene: TRBJ2-1
abundance: .
CDR3nt: TGTGCCAGCAGGCGGACAGGGGCCCTATCCAATGAGCAGTTCTTC
CDR3aa: CASRRTGALSNEQFF

v_gene: TRBV5-1
d_gene: TRBD2
j_gene: TRBJ2-3
abundance: many
CDR3nt: TGCGCCAGCAGCTTGTACCGTAGCGGGGGCTCGGATACGCAGTATTTT
CDR3aa: CASSLYRSGGSDTQYF

v_gene: TRBV7-8
d_gene: TRBD2
j_gene: TRBJ2-4
abundance: few
CDR3nt: TGTGCCAGCAGCCCCCTCCCGGTTAGCGGGGGGGCTGGGGTCAAAAACATTCAGTACTTC
CDR3aa: CASSPLPVSGGAGVKNIQYF

v_gene: TRBV28
d_gene: TRBD1
j_gene: TRBJ1-2
abundance: .
CDR3nt: TGTGCCAGCAGTTCACAGGGGCATGGCTACACCTTC
CDR3aa: CASSSQGHGYTF

v_gene: TRBV5-1
d_gene: .
j_gene: TRBJ1-2
abundance: few
CDR3nt: TGCGCCAGCAGCTTGCAACAGGGAGGCCCCTATGGCTACACCTTC
CDR3aa: CASSLQQGGPYGYTF

v_gene: TRBV6-1
d_gene: .
j_gene: TRBJ1-5
abundance: few
CDR3nt: TGTGCCAGCAGTGAAGCGGGGGACAACAATCAGCCCCAGCATTTT
CDR3aa: CASSEAGDNNQPQHF

v_gene: TRBV7-9
d_gene: TRBD2
j_gene: TRBJ2-1
abundance: few
CDR3nt: TGTGCCAGCAGCTTACGGGGGGGTTCTGGATCTAGTGAGCAGTTCTTC
CDR3aa: CASSLRGGSGSSEQFF

v_gene: TRBV5-6
d_gene: TRBD1
j_gene: TRBJ1-6
abundance: .
CDR3nt: TGTGCCAGCAGCCAGGGACAGGGGTCACCCCTCCACTTT
CDR3aa: CASSQGQGSPLHF

v_gene: TRBV5-1
d_gene: TRBD1
j_gene: TRBJ2-5
abundance: .
CDR3nt: TGCGCCAGCAGCTTGACAGGGGGTTCAAAAGAGACCCAGTACTTC
CDR3aa: CASSLTGGSKETQYF

v_gene: TRBV12-3/TRBV12-4
d_gene: .
j_gene: TRBJ2-5
abundance: .
CDR3nt: TGTGCCAGCAGTTTCCTACGGGGGCTAGACGGCGAGACCCAGTACTTC
CDR3aa: CASSFLRGLDGETQYF

v_gene: TRBV10-3
d_gene: TRBD2
j_gene: TRBJ2-5
abundance: .
CDR3nt: TGTGCCATCAGAAGGGAGCGGGGGGCCCAAGAGACCCAGTACTTC
CDR3aa: CAIRRERGAQETQYF

v_gene: TRBV2
d_gene: .
j_gene: TRBJ2-7
abundance: few
CDR3nt: TGTGCCAGCAGATCGGACGGCTCCTACGAGCAGTACTTC
CDR3aa: CASRSDGSYEQYF

v_gene: TRBV6-1
d_gene: .
j_gene: TRBJ1-5
abundance: .
CDR3nt: TGTGCCAGCAAGGTAGCACTCAATCAGCCCCAGCATTTT
CDR3aa: CASKVALNQPQHF

v_gene: TRBV6-5
d_gene: .
j_gene: TRBJ1-5
abundance: .
CDR3nt: TGTGCCAGCAGTTACTCTAGGAGCAATTGCAATCAGCCCCAGCATTTT
CDR3aa: CASSYSRSNCNQPQHF

v_gene: TRBV7-9
d_gene: .
j_gene: TRBJ2-1
abundance: once
CDR3nt: TGTGCCAGCAGCCCCCTGGACAGTCAAGAGTACAATGAGCAGTTCTTC
CDR3aa: CASSPLDSQEYNEQFF

v_gene: TRBV28
d_gene: TRBD2
j_gene: TRBJ2-7
abundance: .
CDR3nt: TGTGCCAGCAGCCTCCGTGGGCTAGCGGGAACCTACGAGCAGTACTTC
CDR3aa: CASSLRGLAGTYEQYF

v_gene: TRBV2
d_gene: TRBD1
j_gene: TRBJ2-5
abundance: few
CDR3nt: TGTGCCAGCAGGCAACGGGACAGCGCGAAGACCCAGTACTTC
CDR3aa: CASRQRDSAKTQYF

v_gene: TRBV7-6
d_gene: .
j_gene: TRBJ1-1
abundance: few
CDR3nt: TGTGCCAGCAGCTTATTAGCCAGGGGGAACACTGAAGCTTTCTTT
CDR3aa: CASSLLARGNTEAFF

v_gene: TRBV29-1
d_gene: .
j_gene: TRBJ1-3
abundance: .
CDR3nt: TGCAGCGTCTCTCCGGACTCTGGAAACACCATATATTTT
CDR3aa: CSVSPDSGNTIYF